Presented here are 32 T cell receptor beta chains from one specimen sequenced in a study of persistence of HIV-infected CD4 T cells. Nonspecific anti-CD3/anti-CD28 bead stimulation represents the broad CD4+ T cell repertoire. Sorting of responding CD4+ T cells relied on upregulated CD40 ligand together with CD69. Their antigens remain unidentified. Sequencing used immunoSEQ version 4 in survey mode. TCRdb's table, derived via immunoSEQ multiplex PCR, lists solely in-frame clones and lacks some. The table lists fewer than 50,000 clones, roughly 90% of them singletons. The material was CD4+ T cells sorted from PBMCs after approximately 19-hour stimulation, obtained from a patient who received antiretroviral therapy. These receptors were collected from an adult man with HIV who was CMV-seropositive.

The chain carries TRBV29-1 and TRBJ2-1; D might be TRBD1 (5 bases). Trimming cost V 8 bases and J 7 bases, with 18 bases left between them. Germline V CDR1 and CDR2: SQVTM, ANQGSEA. The CDR3 contains 13 residues. CDR3 protein: CSRVGQGTNEQFF. The DNA of the CDR3 is TGCAGCCGGGTGGGGCAGGGTACGAATGAGCAGTTCTTC.

This clone has a single count. The CDR3 nucleotides read TGTGCCAGCAGCGAACGAGAGTGGGACAGGGGCCGTATAAGCAATCAGCCCCAGCATTTT. Residues: CASSEREWDRGRISNQPQHF. This chain connects TRBV7-8 to TRBJ1-5; 10 bases align to TRBD1. Germline CDR1 reads SGHVS; CDR2 reads FQNEAQ. Unmatched junction bases numbered 17, after V lost 5 bases and J lost 1 base. CDR3 length equals 20 residues.

The rearrangement links TRBV6-5 to TRBJ2-7; D perhaps matches TRBD1 (5 bases). This CDR3 has 11 residues. V lost 7 bases and J 11 bases, leaving 15 bases between the germline ends. Germline CDR1 is MNHEY and CDR2 is SVGAGI. The CDR3 region has the DNA TGTGCCAGCAAAAAGGGGTCTGGGGAGTACTTC. This codes for CASKKGSGEYF.

The V call is TRBV6-5, the J call TRBJ1-5, with a tentative D call TRBD1 (5 bases). The V gene lost 4 bases and the J gene lost 3 bases, with 13 bases spanning the gap. The CDR3 length is 15 residues. Germline CDR1 is MNHEY and CDR2 is SVGAGI. The CDR3 is CASSSGRGNNQPQHF. CDR3 DNA sequence: TGTGCCAGCAGTTCAGGGCGGGGTAACAATCAGCCCCAGCATTTT.

V is TRBV5-5 and J is TRBJ1-4; possibly TRBD1 for D (6 bases). The CDR3 consists of 16 residues. V was shortened by 1 base and J by 3 bases, with 13 bases between the two germline ends. Germline CDR1 reads SGHKS; CDR2 reads YYEKEE (reference sequence). CDR3 sequence (DNA): TGTGCCAGCAGCTTGTACAGGGCAAGGGCTAATGAAAAACTGTTTTTT. Encoded protein: CASSLYRARANEKLFF.

CDR3 sequence reads: CASSVGLRPPLHF. CDR3 nucleotides: TGTGCCAGCAGCGTGGGGTTAAGGCCACCCCTCCACTTT. The rearrangement links TRBV9 to TRBJ1-6; D not certain. The CDR3 contains 13 residues. Trimming took off 2 bases at V and 11 bases at J, with 11 bases between the two ends. The germline gives CDR1 SGDLS, CDR2 YYNGEE.

The chain is built from TRBV7-9 and TRBJ2-1; 10 bases line up with TRBD1. The CDR3 length is 16 residues. V shed 5 bases, J shed 1 base, and the junction held 5 bases outside the gene matches. The germline gives CDR1 SEHNR, CDR2 FQNEAQ (reference sequence). The CDR3 DNA reads as TGTGCCAGCAGCGAATGGACAGGGGGTTCCTACAATGAGCAGTTCTTC. It is translated as CASSEWTGGSYNEQFF.

The J gene is TRBJ1-2, the V gene TRBV19, with 10 nucleotides matching TRBD1. The germline V gene encodes CDR1 LNHDA and CDR2 SQIVND (reference sequence). This CDR3 region has 17 residues. With V trimmed by 7 bases and J by 4 bases, 15 bases remained unmatched. CDR3 protein: CASKPGDDRGRIYGYTF. CDR3 nucleotide sequence: TGTGCCAGTAAGCCTGGGGACGACAGGGGGCGCATCTATGGCTACACCTTC. Full variable domain (missing parts from reference TRBV19 and TRBJ1-2): DGGITQSPKYLFRKEGQNVTLSCEQNLNHDAMYWYRQDPGQGLRLIYYSQIVNDFQKGDIAEGYSVSREKKESFPLTVTSAQKNPTAFYLCASKPGDDRGRIYGYTFGSGTRLTVV.

The chain's CDR3 is CASRSPGLVTDTQYF. In nucleotides, the CDR3 is TGTGCCAGTAGGAGTCCGGGACTGGTCACAGATACGCAGTATTTT. V and J are TRBV19 and TRBJ2-3; a weak D match, TRBD2 (6 bases). The CDR3 length is 15 residues. Trimming removed 6 bases from V and 2 bases from J, with 15 bases in between. The germline CDR1 and CDR2 sequences are LNHDA and SQIVND (reference sequence).

This clone was observed once. The chain links TRBV28 to TRBJ1-4; D is possibly TRBD1 (6 bases). V lost 8 bases to trimming and J lost 8 bases, with 9 bases between them. Per germline, CDR1 MDHEN and CDR2 SYDVKM. The CDR3 is 11 residues long. The CDR3 loop reads CASGGREKLFF. In nucleotides, the CDR3 is TGTGCCAGCGGGGGGCGGGAAAAACTGTTTTTT.

This sequence joins TRBV6-6 and TRBJ1-4, with D tentatively TRBD1 (5 bases). Trimming took 2 bases from V and 7 from J, leaving 11 bases between them. This CDR3 region has 14 residues. CDR1 and CDR2 from the germline V gene are MNHNY and SVGAGI (reference sequence). The CDR3, as DNA: TGTGCCAGCAGTTACGGGGCGGCCCGTGAAAAACTGTTTTTT. Translating it yields CASSYGAAREKLFF.

V is TRBV27 and J is TRBJ2-7; D is uncertain. The CDR3 extends over 11 amino acids. Between the trimmed V and J ends, which lost 4 bases and 1 base, there was a span of 2 bases. CDR1 and CDR2 (germline): MNHEY, SMNVEV (reference sequence). Here the CDR3 reads CASSSSYEQYF. CDR3 sequence (DNA): TGTGCCAGCAGTTCTTCCTACGAGCAGTACTTC.

The chain is built from TRBV6-4 and TRBJ1-6; the D gene is possibly TRBD1 (6 bases). The CDR3 extends over 14 amino acids. V lost 11 bases, J lost 10 bases, and 21 bases lay in between. Germline CDR1 reads MRHNA; CDR2 reads SNTAGT. The CDR3, as DNA: TGTGCCTCCTCAAGGGAACAGGGCATCTCACCCCTCCACTTT. Protein sequence: CASSREQGISPLHF.

The chain uses TRBV6-4 and TRBJ2-3, with D perhaps TRBD1 or TRBD2 (5 bases each). Germline V gene data show CDR1 as MRHNA and CDR2 as SNTAGT. Between the trimmed V and J ends, which lost 6 bases and 5 bases, there was a span of 24 bases. The CDR3 extends over 17 amino acids. The CDR3: CASSATYRGRGGDTQYF. The DNA for the CDR3 is TGTGCCAGCAGCGCAACCTACCGGGGTCGGGGCGGAGATACGCAGTATTTT.

CDR3 amino acids: CATSRNRDYEQYF. As DNA, the CDR3 is TGTGCCACCAGCAGAAACAGGGACTACGAGCAGTACTTC. The genes are TRBV15 and TRBJ2-7; possibly TRBD1 for D (6 bases). The germline V and J ends were trimmed by 2 bases and 3 bases, with 8 bases remaining between them. This CDR3 has 13 amino acids. From germline, CDR1 is LNHNV and CDR2 YYDKDF (reference sequence).

The CDR3 DNA is TGTGCCAGCAGGCCCGACAGGGGTGGCTATACTGAAGCTTTCTTT. It specifies CASRPDRGGYTEAFF. The genes are TRBV6-5 and TRBJ1-1; 8 bases line up with TRBD1. Germline V gene data show CDR1 as MNHEY and CDR2 as SVGAGI. The V gene end was trimmed by 6 bases and the J gene end by 5 bases; junction bases not matched to a gene: 11. This CDR3 is 15 amino acids long.

The DNA of the CDR3 is TGTGCCAGCAGTACGGGACACCAATTGTCGCAGTACTTC. It yields the protein CASSTGHQLSQYF. The J gene is TRBJ2-7, the V gene TRBV28, with D possibly TRBD1 on 6 matching bases. The V gene's germline CDR1 is MDHEN and CDR2 SYDVKM. Trimming took off 5 bases at V and 9 bases at J, with 17 bases between the two ends. The CDR3 length is 13 residues.

The chain is built from TRBV18 and TRBJ1-6; no reliable D call. The CDR3 has 13 residues. The V end lost 6 bases, the J end lost 9 bases, and 12 bases lay between the germline ends. CDR1 is KGHSH, CDR2 LQKENI, per germline. DNA of the CDR3: TGTGCCAGCTCCCCGGATAGGAGTTCACCCCTCCACTTT. This sequence encodes CASSPDRSSPLHF. Full variable domain (rest looked up from reference TRBV18 and TRBJ1-6): NAGVMQNPRHLVRRRGQEARLRCSPMKGHSHVYWYRQLPEEGLKFMVYLQKENIIDESGMPKERFSAEFPKEGPSILRIQQVVRGDSAAYFCASSPDRSSPLHFGNGTRLTVT.

This chain joins TRBV6-6 and TRBJ2-3; no definite D call. Germline-derived CDR1 and CDR2 are MNHNY and SVGAGI (reference sequence). The ends were cut back, 6 bases at V and 1 base at J, with 8 bases in the middle. The CDR3 totals 13 residues. The CDR3 region is CASSPLGTDTQYF. CDR3 nucleotide sequence: TGTGCCAGCAGCCCACTGGGCACAGATACGCAGTATTTT.

The V call is TRBV6-5, the J call TRBJ1-1; TRBD1 is a possible D gene (5 bases). This CDR3 region has 15 residues. Trimming cost V 0 bases and J 5 bases, with 13 bases left between them. The germline gives CDR1 MNHEY, CDR2 SVGAGI. CDR3 DNA sequence: TGTGCCAGCAGTTACTCGAAGGCCAAGGGGACTGAAGCTTTCTTT. Translated, it gives CASSYSKAKGTEAFF.

The sample holds one count of this clone. The V call is TRBV7-9, the J call TRBJ1-4, with a tentative D call TRBD1 (5 bases). The V end was cut by 0 bases, the J end by 8 bases, with 16 bases between. The CDR3 runs 16 residues. Germline V gene lookup returns CDR1 SEHNR and CDR2 FQNEAQ (reference sequence). CDR3 bases: TGTGCCAGCAGCTTAGCGCTAAGCCAGGGTCGCGAAAAACTGTTTTTT. Amino acids: CASSLALSQGREKLFF.

Here the CDR3 reads CASSPYTGNTEAFF. The CDR3 DNA reads TGTGCCAGCAGCCCCTATACAGGGAACACTGAAGCTTTCTTT. The chain couples TRBV14 to TRBJ1-1; D may be TRBD1 (5 bases). Trimming removed 4 bases at V and 1 base at J, with 10 bases between. The CDR3 contains 14 residues. Germline V gene lookup returns CDR1 SGHDN and CDR2 FVKESK.

J is TRBJ2-3 and V is TRBV9, with D unclear. Germline values: CDR1 SGDLS, CDR2 YYNGEE. V was cut by 4 bases and J by 2 bases, with 17 bases left in between. This CDR3 comprises 16 residues. The CDR3 nucleotides are TGTGCCAGCAGCTTACAAGGGTTATTAGTCACAGATACGCAGTATTTT. It specifies CASSLQGLLVTDTQYF.

This rearrangement joins TRBV6-5 to TRBJ2-3, with 7 bases matching TRBD2. Germline CDR1 and CDR2: MNHEY and SVGAGI. The V segment lost 6 bases and the J segment 5 bases; nucleotides outside the gene matches: 8. This CDR3 comprises 14 residues. CDR3 sequence reads: CASSTPGLRDTQYF. The CDR3 bases are TGTGCCAGCAGCACTCCGGGACTAAGAGATACGCAGTATTTT.

The chain combines TRBV3-1 (or the pseudogene TRBV3-2) with TRBJ1-1; D call uncertain. Germline CDR1 and CDR2: LGHDT and YNNKEL (reference sequence). The CDR3 consists of 12 residues. Trimming cost V 3 bases and J 3 bases, with 5 bases left between them. In nucleotides, the CDR3 is TGTGCCAGCAGCCAGGCCGACACTGAAGCTTTCTTT. Translated, it gives CASSQADTEAFF.

V is TRBV6-6 and J is TRBJ1-1; unclear D gene. V was clipped by 7 bases and J by 7 bases, with 13 bases between them. Germline lookup yields CDR1 MNHNY and CDR2 SVGAGI (reference sequence). CDR3 length equals 12 residues. The CDR3: CASILDLNEAFF. CDR3 in DNA: TGTGCCAGCATCCTAGACCTAAATGAAGCTTTCTTT.

The J gene is TRBJ2-4, the V gene TRBV5-1; no clear D. The germline CDR1 and CDR2 sequences are SGHRS and YFSETQ. V was cut by 0 bases and J by 5 bases, with 15 bases left in between. The CDR3 covers 16 residues. The CDR3 loop reads CASSLAAGLGQNIQYF. CDR3 bases: TGCGCCAGCAGCTTGGCCGCAGGTTTAGGCCAAAACATTCAGTACTTC.

V is TRBV6-6 and J is TRBJ1-4, with TRBD1 matching over 7 bases. The J segment lost 4 bases and the V segment lost 2 bases, leaving 4 bases of the junction unmatched. Germline V lookup: CDR1 MNHNY, CDR2 SVGAGI (reference sequence). This CDR3 has 15 amino acids. In nucleotides, the CDR3 is TGTGCCAGCAGTTACAGACAGGGTTTTAATGAAAAACTGTTTTTT. This translates into CASSYRQGFNEKLFF.

The V and J genes are TRBV19 and TRBJ1-2; 8 positions agree with TRBD1. Germline V CDR1 and CDR2: LNHDA, SQIVND (reference sequence). Trimming took 6 bases from V and 4 from J; bases not matched to a gene: 7. This CDR3 is built from 14 residues. CDR3 region: CASREQGGGYGYTF. CDR3 bases: TGTGCCAGTAGAGAACAGGGGGGAGGCTATGGCTACACCTTC.

This clone was observed a few times. This sequence joins TRBV7-2 and TRBJ2-2, with unresolved D. Trimming removed 3 bases at V and 4 bases at J, with 12 bases between. Germline CDR1 and CDR2: SGHTA and FQGNSA. CDR3 length equals 15 residues. CDR3: CASSLVTLSTGELFF. CDR3 nucleotides: TGTGCCAGCAGCTTGGTAACCCTCTCCACCGGGGAGCTGTTTTTT.

The chain is built from TRBV7-3 and TRBJ1-1; 7 nucleotides align to TRBD1. Germline CDR1 and CDR2: SGHTA and FQGTGA. After removal of 7 bases from V and 2 bases from J, the junction contained 4 bases not matched to a gene. This CDR3 is built from 13 residues. The CDR3 spells CASNDRANTEAFF. The CDR3 nucleotides are TGTGCCAGCAACGACAGGGCCAACACTGAAGCTTTCTTT.

The gene calls are TRBV10-3 and TRBJ2-2; a possible D gene is TRBD1 (5 bases). The length of the CDR3 is 14 residues. V gave up 7 bases and J gave up 3 bases, with 12 bases separating them. Germline assignment: CDR1 ENHRY and CDR2 SYGVKD. CDR3 sequence reads: CAIKTSRDTGELFF. CDR3 nucleotide sequence: TGTGCCATCAAAACGAGCAGGGACACCGGGGAGCTGTTTTTT.